The rows below give T cell receptor beta chains drawn from one sample of a study of shared clonotypes between healthy human individuals. Sequencing used immunoSEQ multiplex PCR; TCRdb keeps in-frame clones, though not all of them. The top ten clones hold 0.11% to 0.15% of a sample with millions of clones, 85% to 95% of them seen once. The sequencing input was naive CD4+ T cells sorted from blood. The origin of the receptors is a man aged 18-30 years in good health. CDR3s include the opening cysteine and the closing phenylalanine or tryptophan. The order of the fields is J gene, D gene, clone size, V gene, CDR3 DNA, CDR3 protein. D genes are given only for firm matches. A clone size is listed for some rows: how often the clone was seen (once, few, many), or a class if it is expanded.

J: TRBJ2-7
D: NA
size: NA
V: TRBV7-2
DNA: TGTGCCAGCAGCCCCCGGCTTTCTCGGTACGAGCAGTACTTC
CDR3: CASSPRLSRYEQYF

J: TRBJ2-3
D: NA
size: NA
V: TRBV5-4
DNA: TGTGCCAGCAGCTCCCAACGTAGCACAGATACGCAGTATTTT
CDR3: CASSSQRSTDTQYF

J: TRBJ2-7
D: NA
size: once
V: TRBV12-5
DNA: TGTGCTAGTGGTTTGCAGGGGGGCCCCTACGAGCAGTACTTC
CDR3: CASGLQGGPYEQYF

J: TRBJ2-7
D: NA
size: NA
V: TRBV11-2
DNA: TGTGCCACCGATTCCGGGGCGTATCCCTCCTACGAGCAGTACTTC
CDR3: CATDSGAYPSYEQYF

J: TRBJ2-2
D: TRBD1
size: NA
V: TRBV19
DNA: TGTGCCAGCCTACCGGGACAGAAGAACACCGGGGAGCTGTTTTTT
CDR3: CASLPGQKNTGELFF

J: TRBJ2-2
D: NA
size: NA
V: TRBV30
DNA: TGTGCCTGGAGTAGGGGGGCCGGGGGCCAGAACACCGGGGAGCTGTTTTTT
CDR3: CAWSRGAGGQNTGELFF

J: TRBJ2-5
D: NA
size: few
V: TRBV30
DNA: TGTGCCTGGAGTGAATACCAACAGAGAGAGACCCAGTACTTC
CDR3: CAWSEYQQRETQYF

J: TRBJ1-3
D: NA
size: NA
V: TRBV18
DNA: TGTGCCAGCTCACCCTCCTCAGCCGGGTCTGGAAACACCATATATTTT
CDR3: CASSPSSAGSGNTIYF

J: TRBJ1-2
D: TRBD1
size: NA
V: TRBV11-2
DNA: TGTGCCAGCAGCCCCAGGACAGGACCAAACTATGGCTACACCTTC
CDR3: CASSPRTGPNYGYTF

J: TRBJ2-1
D: TRBD2
size: NA
V: TRBV2
DNA: TGTGCCAGCAGTGAAGAAGGACTAGCGGGACCCAATGAGCAGTTCTTC
CDR3: CASSEEGLAGPNEQFF

J: TRBJ2-5
D: NA
size: NA
V: TRBV10-3
DNA: TGTGCCATCAGTTTCGGGAGAGGGGGGGAGACCCAGTACTTC
CDR3: CAISFGRGGETQYF

J: TRBJ2-1
D: TRBD2
size: NA
V: TRBV9
DNA: TGTGCCAGCAGCGTCGGGACTACCCACAATGAGCAGTTCTTC
CDR3: CASSVGTTHNEQFF

J: TRBJ1-5
D: NA
size: NA
V: TRBV19
DNA: TGTGCCAGTAGTATAGACCCATCTAGCAATCAGCCCCAGCATTTT
CDR3: CASSIDPSSNQPQHF

J: TRBJ2-1
D: TRBD1
size: NA
V: TRBV6-5
DNA: TGTGCCAGCAGTCCAAGACAGGGCTCCTACAATGAGCAGTTCTTC
CDR3: CASSPRQGSYNEQFF

J: TRBJ2-2
D: TRBD2
size: NA
V: TRBV6-5
DNA: TGTGCCAGCAGTTCCTGGGGGACTAGCGGCACCGGGGAGCTGTTTTTT
CDR3: CASSSWGTSGTGELFF

J: TRBJ2-1
D: TRBD2
size: once
V: TRBV10-3
DNA: TGTGCCATCAGTGAGTCGGTAGCGGGAGGGGACAATGAGCAGTTCTTC
CDR3: CAISESVAGGDNEQFF

J: TRBJ2-3
D: TRBD2
size: NA
V: TRBV6-5
DNA: TGTGCCAGCAGTACACTAGCGGGTAGCACAGATACGCAGTATTTT
CDR3: CASSTLAGSTDTQYF